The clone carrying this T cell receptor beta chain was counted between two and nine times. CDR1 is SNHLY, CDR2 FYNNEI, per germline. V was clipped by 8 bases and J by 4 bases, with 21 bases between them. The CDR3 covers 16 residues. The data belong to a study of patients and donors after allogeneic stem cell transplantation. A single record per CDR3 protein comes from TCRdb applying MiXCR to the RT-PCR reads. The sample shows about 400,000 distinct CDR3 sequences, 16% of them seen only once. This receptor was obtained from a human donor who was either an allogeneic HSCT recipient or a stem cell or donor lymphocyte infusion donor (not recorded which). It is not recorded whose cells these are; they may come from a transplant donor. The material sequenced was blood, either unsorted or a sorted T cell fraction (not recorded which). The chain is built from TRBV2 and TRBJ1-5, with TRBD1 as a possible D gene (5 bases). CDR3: CASRLEGRGVNQPQHF. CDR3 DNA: TGTGCCAGCCGCCTTGAAGGGAGGGGTGTAAATCAGCCCCAGCATTTT.